Listed below are T cell receptor beta chains from one sample, sequenced in a study of beta chain features in type 1 diabetes. This table comes from immunoSEQ multiplex PCR, and its TCRdb copy is limited to in-frame clones, with some not included. The table has approximately 260,000 clones, about 24% seen once; the top ten hold approximately 0.011%. The material sequenced was naive CD4+ T cells from blood. These receptors originate from a woman in her 30s with type 1 diabetes. CDR3s include the opening cysteine and the closing phenylalanine or tryptophan. D genes are given only for firm matches. Not every row has a clone size; where given, it reads once, few, many or a size class.

CDR3	DNA	J	D	V	size
CASSAGDRGEETQYF	TGTGCCAGCAGTGCCGGGGACAGGGGGGAAGAGACCCAGTACTTC	TRBJ2-5	TRBD1	TRBV2	-
CATSRDGLAGYNEQFF	TGTGCCACCAGCAGAGACGGGCTAGCTGGTTACAATGAGCAGTTCTTC	TRBJ2-1	-	TRBV15	-
CASSEESNEQFF	TGTGCCAGCAGTGAAGAGAGCAATGAGCAGTTCTTC	TRBJ2-1	-	TRBV6-1	-
CSANTGQGVLYEQYF	TGCAGCGCTAATACCGGACAGGGGGTTCTCTACGAGCAGTACTTC	TRBJ2-7	TRBD1	TRBV29-1	few
CATSQRSTEAFF	TGTGCCACCAGCCAGAGGAGCACTGAAGCTTTCTTT	TRBJ1-1	-	TRBV15	few
CASRTQGNSNQPQHF	TGTGCCAGTAGGACGCAGGGGAATAGCAATCAGCCCCAGCATTTT	TRBJ1-5	-	TRBV19	-
CASSVGRGGGNEQFF	TGTGCCAGCAGCGTAGGCCGGGGGGGCGGGAATGAGCAGTTCTTC	TRBJ2-1	TRBD2	TRBV9	-
CASSRGTSGRSSYEQYF	TGCGCCAGCAGCCGCGGGACTAGCGGGAGGAGCTCCTACGAGCAGTACTTC	TRBJ2-7	TRBD2	TRBV4-1	few
CASGLSGPGTDTQYF	TGTGCTAGTGGGCTTAGCGGGCCCGGCACAGATACGCAGTATTTT	TRBJ2-3	TRBD2	TRBV12-5	-
CASRLGQGALTDTQYF	TGTGCCAGCAGACTGGGACAGGGCGCCCTCACAGATACGCAGTATTTT	TRBJ2-3	TRBD1	TRBV28	-
CASSLSYYSGETQYF	TGTGCCAGCAGCTTGTCATACTATAGCGGAGAGACCCAGTACTTC	TRBJ2-5	-	TRBV5-4	-
CASSWGGGQQPQHF	TGTGCCAGCAGCTGGGGTGGAGGGCAACAGCCCCAGCATTTT	TRBJ1-5	-	TRBV5-4	few
CASSPQRNQPQHF	TGTGCCAGCAGCCCCCAGCGTAATCAGCCCCAGCATTTT	TRBJ1-5	-	TRBV7-2	few
CASSLLATNEKLFF	TGCGCCAGCAGCTTACTTGCAACTAATGAAAAACTGTTTTTT	TRBJ1-4	-	TRBV5-1	few
CASSAVWSTDTQYF	TGTGCCAGCAGTGCGGTCTGGAGCACAGATACGCAGTATTTT	TRBJ2-3	-	TRBV5-4	few
CASSEKSPPQGYEQYF	TGTGCCAGCAGTGAAAAATCCCCCCCACAGGGGTACGAGCAGTACTTC	TRBJ2-7	TRBD1	TRBV25-1	-
CASSWIAGEQFF	TGTGCCAGCAGCTGGATAGCGGGAGAGCAGTTCTTC	TRBJ2-1	TRBD2	TRBV7-9	-
CAWSVLRAGNTIYF	TGTGCCTGGAGTGTACTGAGGGCTGGAAACACCATATATTTT	TRBJ1-3	-	TRBV30	-
CASSMGAGRTDTQYF	TGTGCCAGTAGTATGGGAGCAGGGAGGACAGATACGCAGTATTTT	TRBJ2-3	-	TRBV19	once
CSGTQGYNYGYTF	TGCAGCGGTACACAGGGTTACAACTATGGCTACACCTTC	TRBJ1-2	-	TRBV29-1	-
CASSEEQGSIYEQYF	TGTGCCAGCAGTGAAGAACAGGGATCCATCTACGAGCAGTACTTC	TRBJ2-7	-	TRBV2	-
CASSYARGSYEQYF	TGTGCCAGCAGTTACGCGAGAGGGTCCTACGAGCAGTACTTC	TRBJ2-7	-	TRBV6-5	-
CASSQDLRSQETQYF	TGCGCCAGCAGCCAAGATCTCCGGAGTCAAGAGACCCAGTACTTC	TRBJ2-5	-	TRBV4-1	few
CASRWTSGSNEQFF	TGCGCCAGCAGGTGGACTAGCGGGAGCAATGAGCAGTTCTTC	TRBJ2-1	TRBD2	TRBV5-1	-